At least ten counts were recorded for the clone carrying this T cell receptor beta chain. Its antigen is undetermined. The source of the sample is a study of T cell repertoires in cytomegalovirus infection. Study background: Matching HLA type and CMV infection were both indicated by public TCR beta signatures.

Study-wide findings and caveats: There were HLA-C-restricted CMV-specific TCR beta clonotypes dominating the ex vivo response.

MiXCR, run by TCRdb on the reads, gives a single entry per CDR3 protein. The table shows about 260,000 distinct CDR3 sequences, with roughly an eighth occurring only once. Germline V gene data show CDR1 as MDHEN and CDR2 as SYDVKM. The CDR3 totals 15 residues. Trimming cost V 6 bases and J 3 bases; bases outside gene matches: 8. The source of this sequence is a human donor in good health (CMV status not recorded). Some clones in this sample may be carry-over from other donors' samples. This sequence joins TRBV28 and TRBJ2-7, with TRBD2 matching over 10 bases. The sequenced material came from PBMCs. The CDR3 nucleotides read TGTGCCAGCAGGGGTAGCGGGAGGATTGACTACGAGCAGTACTTC. Protein sequence: CASRGSGRIDYEQYF.